This entry lists 9 T cell receptor beta chains sequenced from one sample in a study of blood T cell repertoires in COVID-19. Here immunoSEQ multiplex PCR was the method, and the copy in TCRdb shows in-frame clones only, minus some. The sample lists about 260,000 clones; about 86% were seen once. Sequences were obtained from PBMCs or T cells enriched from blood (not recorded which). The receptors were sampled from a man aged 30-40 years with acute COVID-19.

The CDR3 bases are TGTGCCAGCTCGGGACAGGGAAAGCAGCCCCAGCATTTT. It specifies CASSGQGKQPQHF. The chain employs TRBV27 and TRBJ1-5; TRBD1 aligns across 9 bases. The CDR3 contains 13 residues. The V segment lost 8 bases and the J segment 7 bases; nucleotides outside the gene matches: 6. CDR1 is MNHEY, CDR2 SMNVEV, per germline (reference sequence).

This clone occurred a few times. J is TRBJ1-2 and V is TRBV29-1; D is unclear. Looked up from germline, CDR1 is SQVTM and CDR2 is ANQGSEA. V lost 0 bases, J lost 4 bases, and 18 bases lay in between. The CDR3 is 16 amino acids. The CDR3 DNA reads as TGCAGCGTTGAAGAAGGTTTCGGCAGGAAAAGCTATGGCTACACCTTC. Translation gives CSVEEGFGRKSYGYTF. Filled out from reference TRBV29-1 and TRBJ1-2, the complete variable domain reads SAVISQKPSRDICQRGTSLTIQCQVDSQVTMMFWYRQQPGQSLTLIATANQGSEATYESGFVIDKFPISRPNLTFSTLTVSNMSPEDSSIYLCSVEEGFGRKSYGYTFGSGTRLTVV.

The J gene is TRBJ1-2, the V gene TRBV27; possibly TRBD1 for D (6 bases). Between the trimmed V and J ends, which lost 1 base and 7 bases, there was a span of 13 bases. The CDR3 runs to 14 residues. Per the germline V gene, CDR1 is MNHEY and CDR2 is SMNVEV (reference sequence). The CDR3 bases are TGTGCCAGCAGTTTATTGGGGGCGATGGGTGGCTACACCTTC. Translated: CASSLLGAMGGYTF.

This chain links TRBV3-1 (or the pseudogene TRBV3-2) with TRBJ1-2; 8 bases align to TRBD1. Germline lookup yields CDR1 LGHDT and CDR2 YNNKEL (reference sequence). The V gene end was trimmed by 3 bases and the J gene end by 7 bases; junction bases not matched to a gene: 16. The CDR3 extends over 17 amino acids. CDR3 in amino acids: CASSHILGQGPVAGYTF. The CDR3 DNA sequence: TGTGCCAGCAGCCACATTCTTGGACAGGGTCCGGTTGCTGGCTACACCTTC.

The CDR3 DNA reads as TGTGCCAGCAGCGTAGGGGGTCTAGCGGGCGATGAGCAGTTCTTC. Protein product: CASSVGGLAGDEQFF. V usage is TRBV9 and J usage is TRBJ2-1; 8 nucleotides match TRBD2. The V gene's germline CDR1 is SGDLS and CDR2 YYNGEE. V was pared by 0 bases and J by 8 bases, with 7 bases of the junction left unmatched. CDR3 size: 15 residues.

This chain uses TRBV24-1 with TRBJ2-2, with unresolved D. CDR1 is KGHDR, CDR2 SFDVKD, per germline. This CDR3 spans 16 amino acids. V lost 4 bases and J lost 2, with 13 bases in between. CDR3 in amino acids: CATSDLHAANTGELFF. The CDR3, as DNA: TGTGCCACCAGTGACCTCCACGCGGCTAACACCGGGGAGCTGTTTTTT.

The chain combines TRBV5-5 with TRBJ1-3, with D possibly matching TRBD1 (6 bases). CDR1 is SGHKS, CDR2 YYEKEE, per germline (reference sequence). The CDR3 is 15 residues long. Trimming took off 0 bases at V and 4 bases at J, with 11 bases between the two ends. The CDR3 is CASSLDQGQGNTIYF. The CDR3 region has the DNA TGTGCCAGCAGCTTGGACCAGGGGCAAGGAAACACCATATATTTT. Filled out from reference TRBV5-5 and TRBJ1-3, the complete variable domain reads DAGVTQSPTHLIKTRGQQVTLRCSPISGHKSVSWYQQVLGQGPQFIFQYYEKEERGRGNFPDRFSARQFPNYSSELNVNALLLGDSALYLCASSLDQGQGNTIYFGEGSWLTVV.

The rearrangement links TRBV5-1 to TRBJ2-1; 10 bases are a match to TRBD2. The CDR3 consists of 15 residues. The V and J ends lost 3 bases and 5 bases, in that order; junction bases with no gene match: 5. Germline CDR1 reads SGHRS; CDR2 reads YFSETQ. CDR3 region: CASSSGLAADNEQFF. The DNA of the CDR3 is TGCGCCAGCAGCTCCGGACTAGCGGCCGACAATGAGCAGTTCTTC.

The chain joins TRBV19 to TRBJ2-1; D is unresolved. CDR1 and CDR2 (germline): LNHDA, SQIVND (reference sequence). The CDR3 is made up of 15 amino acids. Trimming removed 5 bases from V and 6 bases from J, with 17 bases in between. CDR3 sequence (DNA): TGTGCCAGTAGTCCGCACCATACTGTGATCAATGAGCAGTTCTTC. It translates to CASSPHHTVINEQFF.